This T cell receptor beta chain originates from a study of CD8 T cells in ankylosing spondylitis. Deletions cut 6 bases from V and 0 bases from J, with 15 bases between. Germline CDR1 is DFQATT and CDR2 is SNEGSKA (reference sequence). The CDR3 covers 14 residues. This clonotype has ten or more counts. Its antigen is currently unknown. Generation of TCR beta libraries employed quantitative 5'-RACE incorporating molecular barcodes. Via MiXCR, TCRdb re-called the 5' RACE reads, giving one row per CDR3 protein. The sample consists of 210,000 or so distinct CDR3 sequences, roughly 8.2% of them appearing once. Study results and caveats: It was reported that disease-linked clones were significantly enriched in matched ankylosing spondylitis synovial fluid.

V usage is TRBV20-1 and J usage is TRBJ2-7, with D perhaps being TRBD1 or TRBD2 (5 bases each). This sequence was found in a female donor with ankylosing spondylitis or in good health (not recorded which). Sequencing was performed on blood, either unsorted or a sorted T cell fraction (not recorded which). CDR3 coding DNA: TGCAGTGCCGGGACGACTGCCGTCTCCTACGAGCAGTACTTC. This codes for CSAGTTAVSYEQYF.